Listed below are T cell receptor beta chains from one sample, sequenced in a study of shared clonotypes between healthy human individuals. Assay: immunoSEQ multiplex PCR; the TCRdb copy retains only in-frame clones and omits some. This table has 600,000 to 800,000 clones, roughly two thirds appearing once. Sequencing was performed on memory CD4+ T cells sorted from blood. These receptor sequences come from a woman aged 30 to 39 in good health. Each CDR3 is given without its conserved first and last residue. Fields, in order: clone size, CDR3 length, V gene, J gene, CDR3 protein. Expanded clones are given a class, and other clones once, few, many or no size at all.

clone size: once; CDR3 length: 12; V gene: TRBV5-1; J gene: TRBJ2-7; CDR3 protein: ASSVTGRTYEQY
clone size: .; CDR3 length: 11; V gene: TRBV6-6; J gene: TRBJ2-5; CDR3 protein: ASSYSFQETQY
clone size: .; CDR3 length: 15; V gene: TRBV27; J gene: TRBJ2-3; CDR3 protein: ASSPRGTGHSTDTQY
clone size: .; CDR3 length: 13; V gene: TRBV5-1; J gene: TRBJ1-4; CDR3 protein: ASSLWSGGPEKLF
clone size: .; CDR3 length: 11; V gene: TRBV7-9; J gene: TRBJ1-5; CDR3 protein: ASSESGNQPQH
clone size: .; CDR3 length: 12; V gene: TRBV11-2; J gene: TRBJ1-5; CDR3 protein: ASSSGQGYQPQH
clone size: .; CDR3 length: 12; V gene: TRBV19; J gene: TRBJ2-1; CDR3 protein: ASSRLAGINEQF
clone size: .; CDR3 length: 10; V gene: TRBV29-1; J gene: TRBJ2-7; CDR3 protein: SVDQGNYEQY
clone size: .; CDR3 length: 12; V gene: TRBV5-6; J gene: TRBJ1-3; CDR3 protein: ASSLGTVWNTIY
clone size: .; CDR3 length: 14; V gene: TRBV29-1; J gene: TRBJ2-6; CDR3 protein: SVAGTGVPGANVLT
clone size: .; CDR3 length: 13; V gene: TRBV5-6; J gene: TRBJ2-7; CDR3 protein: ASTRSWGASSEQY
clone size: once; CDR3 length: 13; V gene: TRBV9; J gene: TRBJ2-1; CDR3 protein: ASSTTSGQDNEQF
clone size: .; CDR3 length: 14; V gene: TRBV6-6; J gene: TRBJ2-3; CDR3 protein: ASSPRQASSTDTQY
clone size: .; CDR3 length: 14; V gene: TRBV11-2; J gene: TRBJ1-4; CDR3 protein: ASSTGQGATNEKLF
clone size: .; CDR3 length: 16; V gene: TRBV4-1; J gene: TRBJ2-1; CDR3 protein: ASSQVFRSGRAYNEQF
clone size: .; CDR3 length: 11; V gene: TRBV9; J gene: TRBJ1-1; CDR3 protein: ASSVQGGTEAF
clone size: .; CDR3 length: 12; V gene: TRBV6-6; J gene: TRBJ1-2; CDR3 protein: ASSYPTGYQGYT
clone size: many; CDR3 length: 14; V gene: TRBV2; J gene: TRBJ2-3; CDR3 protein: ASSERNPRSTDTQY
clone size: many; CDR3 length: 13; V gene: TRBV6-5; J gene: TRBJ1-5; CDR3 protein: ASKRDPTSNQPQH
clone size: once; CDR3 length: 15; V gene: TRBV28; J gene: TRBJ2-1; CDR3 protein: ASSWGGLAGAYNEQF
clone size: .; CDR3 length: 10; V gene: TRBV25-1; J gene: TRBJ2-1; CDR3 protein: ASRSGRNEQF
clone size: .; CDR3 length: 10; V gene: TRBV5-5; J gene: TRBJ1-2; CDR3 protein: ASSSWTGGYT
clone size: few; CDR3 length: 13; V gene: TRBV27; J gene: TRBJ1-4; CDR3 protein: ASRVRQGGGGKLF
clone size: few; CDR3 length: 13; V gene: TRBV5-1; J gene: TRBJ1-2; CDR3 protein: ASSQRAGLRYGYT
clone size: .; CDR3 length: 12; V gene: TRBV28; J gene: TRBJ2-5; CDR3 protein: ASAGPSSGETQY
clone size: .; CDR3 length: 14; V gene: TRBV19; J gene: TRBJ2-7; CDR3 protein: ASSANSDLGPYEQY
clone size: .; CDR3 length: 13; V gene: TRBV21-1; J gene: TRBJ1-3; CDR3 protein: ASSKGELGGNTIY
clone size: .; CDR3 length: 14; V gene: TRBV10-3; J gene: TRBJ2-2; CDR3 protein: AISDGGRANTGELF
clone size: .; CDR3 length: 13; V gene: TRBV7-4; J gene: TRBJ1-2; CDR3 protein: ASSQGMDSGYGYT
clone size: many; CDR3 length: 12; V gene: TRBV25-1; J gene: TRBJ1-2; CDR3 protein: ASSASGLRDGYT
clone size: .; CDR3 length: 14; V gene: TRBV27; J gene: TRBJ2-3; CDR3 protein: ASSLGLAESTDTQY
clone size: .; CDR3 length: 12; V gene: TRBV5-1; J gene: TRBJ1-2; CDR3 protein: ASSEGDSAYGYT
clone size: .; CDR3 length: 11; V gene: TRBV19; J gene: TRBJ1-2; CDR3 protein: ASRKGALSGYT
clone size: .; CDR3 length: 15; V gene: TRBV11-2; J gene: TRBJ2-1; CDR3 protein: ASSRTRRRGYYNEQF
clone size: .; CDR3 length: 10; V gene: TRBV19; J gene: TRBJ1-2; CDR3 protein: ASSIRDIGYT
clone size: .; CDR3 length: 15; V gene: TRBV4-1; J gene: TRBJ2-3; CDR3 protein: ASSQSTSVSSTDTQY
clone size: .; CDR3 length: 14; V gene: TRBV5-4; J gene: TRBJ2-7; CDR3 protein: ASSRGTSGRVYEQY
clone size: .; CDR3 length: 11; V gene: TRBV5-8; J gene: TRBJ2-5; CDR3 protein: ASSGDSQETQY
clone size: .; CDR3 length: 13; V gene: TRBV2; J gene: TRBJ1-5; CDR3 protein: ASSASHLSNQPQH
clone size: .; CDR3 length: 13; V gene: TRBV29-1; J gene: TRBJ2-5; CDR3 protein: SVELLAGVQETQY
clone size: .; CDR3 length: 10; V gene: TRBV10-1; J gene: TRBJ2-1; CDR3 protein: ATSTGGNEQF